A single sample gave rise to the 24 T cell receptor beta chains below, sequenced in a study of blood T cells in healthy people across ages. It was with a sample-barcoded 5' primer and a J-beta primer mix that a second PCR of about 6 to 11 cycles was run. TCRdb analysed the 5' RACE reads with MiXCR anew, one entry per CDR3 protein. There are about 800,000 distinct CDR3 sequences in the sample; 58% occur only once, and about 20% lies in the top ten. The sequencing input was blood. The receptors come from a man under 40 in good health.

The rearrangement links TRBV29-1 to TRBJ2-3, with D unresolved. V was cut by 8 bases and J by 3 bases, with 12 bases left in between. The CDR3 consists of 12 residues. Germline values: CDR1 SQVTM, CDR2 ANQGSEA. The CDR3 coding sequence is TGCAGCTTCCAGCTCCTGACAGATACGCAGTATTTT. It is translated as CSFQLLTDTQYF.

In its sample, this clonotype was seen many times. Germline is not matched at one junction end, which may reflect a read error. The rearrangement uses TRBV7-9 and TRBJ2-3, with 10 bases that match TRBD1. CDR1 is SEHNR, CDR2 FQNEAQ, per germline (reference sequence). CDR3 length: 15 residues. Here the CDR3 reads CASSLGQGGTDTQYF. The CDR3 DNA reads TGTGCCAGCAGTTTAGGACAGGGGGGCACAGATACGCAGTATTTT.

The genes are TRBV12-3 or TRBV12-4 and TRBJ2-3, with 9 bases lining up with TRBD1. This CDR3 region has 16 residues. The ends lost 6 bases at V and 0 bases at J; junction bases unmatched: 7. The CDR3, as DNA: TGTGCCAGCAGCTCCGGGACAGGGAGAAGCACAGATACGCAGTATTTT. Translation gives CASSSGTGRSTDTQYF.

This clonotype turned up a few times. The rearrangement links TRBV6-1 to TRBJ2-5; tentatively, D is TRBD2 (6 bases). Germline V gene data show CDR1 as MNHNS and CDR2 as SASEGT. V was pared by 8 bases and J by 4 bases, with 17 bases between. The CDR3 totals 14 residues. CDR3: CASRRESPPETQYF. For the CDR3, the DNA is TGTGCCAGCCGCCGGGAGAGTCCTCCAGAGACCCAGTACTTC.

The sample holds a few counts of this clonotype. The CDR3 bases are TGCAGTGCTAGAGTAACGGGGGGGGATGAGCAGTTCTTC. It encodes CSARVTGGDEQFF. V and J are TRBV20-1 and TRBJ2-1; 8 nucleotides align to TRBD2. Germline V lookup: CDR1 DFQATT, CDR2 SNEGSKA (reference sequence). The junction had 4 bases not matched to a gene; V was cut back by 1 base and J by 8 bases. The CDR3 totals 13 residues.

The chain has TRBV4-3 and TRBJ2-6; D ambiguous. CDR3 length: 16 amino acids. Trimming took off 4 bases at V and 0 bases at J, with 10 bases between the two ends. In germline, CDR1 is LGHNA, CDR2 YSLEER. The CDR3 is CASSRQIYSGANVLTF. CDR3 nucleotides: TGCGCCAGCAGCCGCCAGATTTACTCTGGGGCCAACGTCCTGACTTTC.

The chain links TRBV24-1 to TRBJ2-3; D ambiguous. Between the trimmed V and J ends, which lost 3 bases and 3 bases, there was a span of 6 bases. The CDR3 runs to 13 residues. From germline, CDR1 is KGHDR and CDR2 SFDVKD. The CDR3 coding sequence is TGTGCCACCAGTGATAAGGAGACAGATACGCAGTATTTT. It translates to CATSDKETDTQYF.

The V gene is TRBV29-1, the J gene TRBJ2-7; 7 nucleotides line up with TRBD1. Trimming took 6 bases from V and 5 from J; bases not matched to a gene: 10. CDR3 length equals 13 residues. CDR1 is SQVTM and CDR2 is ANQGSEA in the germline V gene. CDR3 in DNA: TGCAGCGTCGGTTCAACAGGGGCCCACGAGCAGTACTTC. The encoded protein is CSVGSTGAHEQYF.

This clonotype was seen repeatedly, ten times or more. V is TRBV2 and J is TRBJ2-3; D remains unclear. Germline lookup yields CDR1 SNHLY and CDR2 FYNNEI. The V and J ends lost 4 bases and 0 bases respectively, with 8 bases between them. This CDR3 contains 14 residues. The DNA for the CDR3 is TGTGCCAGCAGTGCACATCTTAGCACAGATACGCAGTATTTT. Residues: CASSAHLSTDTQYF.

The chain has TRBV7-8 and TRBJ1-2; D might be TRBD1 (5 bases). The CDR3 has 15 residues. CDR1 and CDR2 (germline): SGHVS, FQNEAQ. V was cut by 1 base and J by 6 bases, with 15 bases left in between. The CDR3 here is CASSLEGGGLNGYTF. DNA for the CDR3: TGTGCCAGCAGCTTAGAGGGCGGGGGGTTGAATGGCTACACCTTC. Full variable domain (missing parts from reference TRBV7-8 and TRBJ1-2): GAGVSQSPRYKVAKRGQDVALRCDPISGHVSLFWYQQALGQGPEFLTYFQNEAQLDKSGLPSDRFFAERPEGSVSTLKIQRTQQEDSAVYLCASSLEGGGLNGYTFGSGTRLTVV.

This chain joins TRBV20-1 and TRBJ1-5; D call uncertain. Germline lookup yields CDR1 DFQATT and CDR2 SNEGSKA (reference sequence). Trimming shortened V by 6 bases and J by 3 bases, and 18 bases separated the two germline ends. The CDR3 has 15 amino acids. The CDR3 bases are TGCAGTGCCATACCCTTGGAGGGTTACAATCAGCCCCAGCATTTT. As protein: CSAIPLEGYNQPQHF.

The chain joins TRBV7-2 to TRBJ2-3; D is undetermined. The V end lost 2 bases, the J end lost 4 bases, and 7 bases lay between the germline ends. Germline-derived CDR1 and CDR2 are SGHTA and FQGNSA. The CDR3 loop spans 13 amino acids. The CDR3 DNA reads as TGTGCCAGCAGCTTATTTGCAGCAGATACGCAGTATTTT. This encodes CASSLFAADTQYF.

In this sample, this clonotype turned up a few times. One end of the junction is discordant with germline, which a read error may explain. V and J are TRBV7-9 and TRBJ2-4; the D gene is possibly TRBD1 (6 bases). The CDR3 covers 15 residues. Germline values: CDR1 SEHNR, CDR2 FQNEAQ (reference sequence). CDR3 in amino acids: CASILGRDNTDIQYF. CDR3 bases: TGTGCCAGCATCTTAGGCCGGGACAATACAGACATTCAGTACTTC.

The chain has TRBV24-1 and TRBJ2-5; no definite D call. Trimming removed 2 bases from V and 5 bases from J, with 2 bases in between. The CDR3 sequence is 11 residues long. CDR1 and CDR2 (germline): KGHDR, SFDVKD. The DNA of the CDR3 is TGTGCCACCAGTGATTACGAGACCCAGTACTTC. Amino acids: CATSDYETQYF.

V is TRBV25-1 and J is TRBJ2-2; 7 bases map to TRBD1. The CDR3 is 14 amino acids. With 4 bases clipped from V and 7 bases from J, the junction kept 6 bases outside the gene matches. Germline lookup yields CDR1 MGHDK and CDR2 SYGVNS. In DNA, the CDR3 is TGTGCCAGCAGTGTAACAGGGGTCAGCGGGGAGCTGTTTTTT. Translation gives CASSVTGVSGELFF.

The V and J genes are TRBV20-1 and TRBJ1-4; D unclear. Germline V lookup: CDR1 DFQATT, CDR2 SNEGSKA (reference sequence). This CDR3 comprises 13 residues. V lost 7 bases to trimming and J lost 5 bases, with 14 bases between them. CDR3 nucleotide sequence: TGCAGTGGCCGGACTGAACAAAATGAAAAACTGTTTTTT. Translation gives CSGRTEQNEKLFF.

This clonotype is a singleton in its sample. This chain uses TRBV6-2 or TRBV6-3 with TRBJ2-3; D remains unclear. Trimming took off 5 bases at V and 5 bases at J, with 14 bases between the two ends. Germline V lookup: CDR1 MNHEY, CDR2 SVGEGT. The CDR3 totals 14 residues. CDR3 sequence: CASSPYRQLDTQYF. The CDR3 DNA reads TGTGCCAGCAGTCCCTATCGTCAACTAGATACGCAGTATTTT.

This clonotype was detected ten times or more. This chain joins TRBV10-3 and TRBJ2-5; D assignment may be TRBD1 or TRBD2 (5 bases each). The length of the CDR3 is 15 residues. CDR1 is ENHRY and CDR2 is SYGVKD in the germline V gene. V lost 0 bases, J lost 4 bases, and 12 bases lay in between. CDR3 sequence: CAISESKGPTETQYF. DNA of the CDR3: TGTGCCATCAGTGAGTCGAAGGGACCAACAGAGACCCAGTACTTC.

This clonotype was seen ten or more times. DNA for the CDR3: TGTGCCAGCAGTGAAGCGGGGGGGCCCAATGAGCAGTTCTTC. Translated, it gives CASSEAGGPNEQFF. The chain carries TRBV6-4 and TRBJ2-1, with 10 positions matching TRBD2. CDR3 length: 14 amino acids. Trimming cost V 3 bases and J 6 bases; bases outside gene matches: 2. Germline lookup yields CDR1 MRHNA and CDR2 SNTAGT.

The chain combines TRBV20-1 with TRBJ2-7; 7 positions match TRBD2. The CDR3 consists of 12 residues. The V segment lost 5 bases and the J segment 6 bases; nucleotides outside the gene matches: 7. CDR1 DFQATT and CDR2 SNEGSKA come from the germline V gene (reference sequence). The DNA for the CDR3 is TGCAGTGCTGGCCGGGAGGCGGGCGAGCAGTACTTC. Residues: CSAGREAGEQYF.

V usage is TRBV20-1 and J usage is TRBJ2-3; possibly TRBD1 or TRBD2 for D (5 bases each). From germline, CDR1 is DFQATT and CDR2 SNEGSKA (reference sequence). V lost 2 bases and J 0 bases, leaving 18 bases between the germline ends. The CDR3 totals 17 residues. The CDR3 bases are TGCAGTGCTAGATGGGACCGTTACGACTTTAGCACAGATACGCAGTATTTT. As protein: CSARWDRYDFSTDTQYF.

This chain connects TRBV29-1 to TRBJ2-1; tentatively, D is TRBD1 (5 bases). The V end was cut by 3 bases, the J end by 7 bases, with 13 bases between. The CDR3 extends over 13 amino acids. Per germline, CDR1 SQVTM and CDR2 ANQGSEA. As DNA, the CDR3 is TGCAGCGTTGAGATACAGGTTGAAAATGAGCAGTTCTTC. Protein sequence: CSVEIQVENEQFF.

This clonotype was counted only a few times. This chain connects TRBV29-1 to TRBJ1-2, with D uncertain. V lost 4 bases to trimming and J lost 2 bases, with 8 bases between them. Germline lookup yields CDR1 SQVTM and CDR2 ANQGSEA. There are 12 residues in the CDR3. DNA of the CDR3: TGCAGCGTTGTTCGGGAGAACTATGGCTACACCTTC. This translates into CSVVRENYGYTF.

V is TRBV15 and J is TRBJ2-3, with D possibly TRBD1 on 7 matching bases. CDR3 size: 14 residues. Germline V gene sequence: CDR1 LNHNV, CDR2 YYDKDF (reference sequence). Trimming left V 0 bases short and J 10 bases short, with 14 bases between. Written as DNA, the CDR3 is TGTGCCACCAGCAGAGATCAGGGGGGAAGGGCGCAGTATTTT. Translation: CATSRDQGGRAQYF. Drawing the rest from reference TRBV15 and TRBJ2-3, the complete variable domain is DAMVIQNPRYQVTQFGKPVTLSCSQTLNHNVMYWYQQKSSQAPKLLFHYYDKDFNNEADTPDNFQSRRPNTSFCFLDIRSPGLGDTAMYLCATSRDQGGRAQYFGPGTRLTVL.